This record concerns one T cell receptor (beta chain) sequence. The sample originates from a study of blood T cell repertoires in COVID-19. Across the study: T cells, B-cell-depleted T cells, or PBMCs provided the cDNA or gDNA that served as material.

In the authors' workflow: Estimation of nucleated cell counts relied on the amplification of reference gene primers. Profiled with immunoSEQ multiplex PCR; TCRdb holds only in-frame clones, not every one. D and trimming come from the DNA, and the V and J calls and clone size come from that table. Seen here are about 280,000 clones, approximately 91% observed once, and the top ten hold roughly 0.96%. Material for sequencing was peripheral blood. This sequence was found in a middle-aged woman who had recovered from COVID-19.

The CDR3 loop reads CASRDSFRTNEKLFF. CDR3 nucleotide sequence: TGTGCCAGCAGGGACAGCTTCCGTACTAATGAAAAACTGTTTTTT. The gene calls are TRBV27 and TRBJ1-4; the D gene is possibly TRBD1 (6 bases). Germline loops: CDR1 MNHEY, CDR2 SMNVEV (reference sequence). The CDR3 contains 15 residues. V was shortened by 6 bases and J by 2 bases, with 13 bases between the two germline ends.